The 32 T cell receptor beta chains in this list originate from one sample, sequenced in a study of OX40 agonist ivuxolimab in advanced cancers. Sequencing used immunoSEQ multiplex PCR; TCRdb keeps in-frame clones, though not all of them. The sample consists of roughly 57,000 clones, about four fifths of them appearing once. Source: CD4+ or CD8+ T cells sorted from blood, taken in a trial of the OX40 agonist ivuxolimab. Every receptor here comes from an adult with an advanced solid tumor such as melanoma, head and neck, liver or kidney cancer.

This rearrangement joins TRBV4-2 to TRBJ1-5; a weak D match, TRBD1 (5 bases). V lost 3 bases and J 0 bases, leaving 18 bases between the germline ends. The germline CDR1 and CDR2 sequences are LGHNA and YNFKEQ. CDR3 length equals 18 residues. Here the CDR3 reads CASSHVGGGGDSNQPQHF. The CDR3 region has the DNA TGTGCCAGCAGCCACGTCGGGGGGGGAGGAGATAGCAATCAGCCCCAGCATTTT.

J is TRBJ2-2 and V is TRBV6-5; D is unresolved. The CDR3 contains 13 residues. Trimming removed 5 bases from V and 3 bases from J, with 7 bases in between. Germline CDR1 MNHEY, CDR2 SVGAGI. In nucleotides, the CDR3 is TGTGCCAGCAGTGCCCTACACACCGGGGAGCTGTTTTTT. Residues: CASSALHTGELFF.

The V gene is TRBV27, the J gene TRBJ2-3, with 9 bases lining up with TRBD2. V was clipped by 4 bases and J by 7 bases; unmatched bases: 9. Germline values: CDR1 MNHEY, CDR2 SMNVEV (reference sequence). This CDR3 spans 15 amino acids. Here the CDR3 reads CASSSTLAGANTQYF. Written as DNA, the CDR3 is TGTGCCAGCAGTTCCACACTAGCGGGCGCAAATACGCAGTATTTT.

CDR3 coding DNA: TGTGCCAGCTCACCGGGAAACAGGGGGTCTGGAAACACCATATATTTT. Translation: CASSPGNRGSGNTIYF. The chain uses TRBV18 and TRBJ1-3, with 8 bases that match TRBD1. Germline V gene sequence: CDR1 KGHSH, CDR2 LQKENI. Unmatched junction bases numbered 5, after V lost 3 bases and J lost 1 base. The CDR3 has 16 residues.

The chain joins TRBV4-1 to TRBJ2-2; TRBD1 matches 7 bases. Germline V CDR1 and CDR2: MGHRA, YSYEKL. CDR3 size: 15 residues. V lost 2 bases to trimming and J lost 4 bases; unmatched junction nucleotides: 4. For the CDR3, the DNA is TGCGCCAGCAGCCAATCGGGACAGACCACCGGGGAGCTGTTTTTT. This gives the protein CASSQSGQTTGELFF.

The chain recombines TRBV6-5 with TRBJ1-6, with 10 bases lining up with TRBD1. This CDR3 is built from 14 residues. From germline, CDR1 is MNHEY and CDR2 SVGAGI. V gave up 9 bases and J gave up 8 bases; unmatched junction bases: 7. The CDR3 DNA reads TGTGCCAGTGACCGGGACAGGGGTTATTCACCCCTCCACTTT. Encoded protein: CASDRDRGYSPLHF.

The V call is TRBV12-2, the J call TRBJ1-5; TRBD1, the table's D call, lacks a check against the DNA. TRBV12-2 is a pseudogene segment. This CDR3 contains 15 residues. The CDR3 bases are TGTGCAAGTCGCTTAGCGTTCAGGAAAAATCAGCCCCAGCATTTT. It yields the protein CASRLAFRKNQPQHF.

The chain employs TRBV5-4 and TRBJ2-7; D not resolved. V lost 0 bases and J 6 bases, leaving 10 bases between the germline ends. Germline V gives CDR1 SGHNT, CDR2 YYREEE (reference sequence). This CDR3 has 13 residues. The CDR3 region has the DNA TGTGCCAGCAGCTTGGACGACGGCGGCGAGCAGTACTTC. Translating gives CASSLDDGGEQYF.

This clone has just a few counts. The chain is built from TRBV9 and TRBJ1-2; TRBD1 aligns across 7 bases. Germline V gene sequence: CDR1 SGDLS, CDR2 YYNGEE. Unmatched junction bases numbered 13, after V lost 3 bases and J lost 8 bases. The length of the CDR3 is 15 residues. The CDR3 spells CASSGERQGRWGYTF. For the CDR3, the DNA is TGTGCCAGCAGCGGCGAAAGACAGGGAAGGTGGGGCTACACCTTC.

The chain joins TRBV9 to TRBJ2-3, with TRBD2 matching 10 bases. Germline V gene sequence: CDR1 SGDLS, CDR2 YYNGEE. J lost 13 bases, V lost 4 bases, and 9 bases had no gene match. This CDR3 comprises 13 residues. In DNA form, the CDR3 reads TGTGCCAGCAGCCAGGCTAGCGGGAGAGAGGAGTATTTT. This codes for CASSQASGREEYF. Full variable domain (remainder filled in from reference TRBV9 and TRBJ2-3): DSGVTQTPKHLITATGQRVTLRCSPRSGDLSVYWYQQSLDQGLQFLIQYYNGEERAKGNILERFSAQQFPDLHSELNLSSLELGDSALYFCASSQASGREEYFGPGTRLTVL.

The chain links TRBV25-1 to TRBJ2-1; no firm D call. The ends were cut back, 2 bases at V and 5 bases at J, with 7 bases in the middle. The CDR3 length is 13 residues. Germline-derived CDR1 and CDR2 are MGHDK and SYGVNS. CDR3 region: CASSEGFHNEQFF. CDR3 bases: TGTGCCAGCAGTGAAGGTTTCCACAATGAGCAGTTCTTC.

The chain combines TRBV6-4 with TRBJ2-1; TRBD2 agrees at 10 bases. J gave up 9 bases and V 2 bases, and 4 bases lay outside the gene matches. Germline V gene lookup returns CDR1 MRHNA and CDR2 SNTAGT. This CDR3 is built from 14 residues. The CDR3 loop is CASSDASGSGEQFF. The CDR3 coding sequence is TGTGCCAGCAGTGACGCTAGCGGGAGTGGTGAGCAGTTCTTC.

The V and J genes are TRBV2 and TRBJ2-7; 10 nucleotides agree with TRBD1. The CDR3 has 14 amino acids. Germline V gene lookup returns CDR1 SNHLY and CDR2 FYNNEI. V shed 6 bases, J shed 4 bases, and the junction held 6 bases outside the gene matches. CDR3 loop: CASRQDRGLYEQYF. Here the CDR3 DNA reads TGTGCCAGCAGGCAAGACAGGGGGCTTTACGAGCAGTACTTC.

The chain has TRBV7-3 and TRBJ1-1, with unresolved D. Germline CDR1 reads SGHTA; CDR2 reads FQGTGA. This CDR3 has 13 residues. Trimming removed 2 bases at V and 1 base at J, with 5 bases between. In nucleotides, the CDR3 is TGTGCCAGCAGCTTATGGCAGAACACTGAAGCTTTCTTT. This translates into CASSLWQNTEAFF.

The V call is TRBV5-1, the J call TRBJ1-1; the match to TRBD1 covers 8 bases. With 3 bases clipped from V and 1 base from J, the junction kept 8 bases outside the gene matches. Germline CDR1 SGHRS, CDR2 YFSETQ. The CDR3 loop spans 16 amino acids. CDR3 DNA: TGCGCCAGCAGCTCCGGACAGGGCAGAGAGAACACTGAAGCTTTCTTT. Its protein product is CASSSGQGRENTEAFF.

The chain has TRBV18 and TRBJ1-3; D remains ambiguous. Looked up from germline, CDR1 is KGHSH and CDR2 is LQKENI. Trimming took off 2 bases at V and 0 bases at J, with 8 bases between the two ends. This CDR3 region has 15 residues. CDR3 loop: CASSPNGYSGNTIYF. The CDR3 nucleotides are TGTGCCAGCTCACCAAACGGATACTCTGGAAACACCATATATTTT.

This clone is a singleton in its sample. The chain joins TRBV10-2 to TRBJ2-3; 8 nucleotides line up with TRBD2. The CDR3 consists of 15 residues. Germline lookup yields CDR1 WSHSY and CDR2 SAAADI. Losses at the gene ends were 1 base for V and 3 bases for J; bases not matched to a gene: 3. The CDR3 bases are TGCGCCAGCAGTGAGTTTAGCGGGGTAACAGATACGCAGTATTTT. Residues: CASSEFSGVTDTQYF.

This clone was found once. J is TRBJ1-1 and V is TRBV11-3; D is possibly TRBD1 (6 bases). Germline V gene sequence: CDR1 SGHNT, CDR2 YENEEA. The CDR3 extends over 13 amino acids. V lost 0 bases to trimming and J lost 8 bases, with 10 bases between them. The CDR3 coding sequence is TGTGCCAGCAGCTTAGAAGTCACAGGGGAAGCTTTCTTT. Protein product: CASSLEVTGEAFF. The full variable domain, its missing parts supplied by reference TRBV11-3 and TRBJ1-1, is EAGVVQSPRYKIIEKKQPVAFWCNPISGHNTLYWYLQNLGQGPELLIRYENEEAVDDSQLPKDRFSAERLKGVDSTLKIQPAELGDSAVYLCASSLEVTGEAFFGQGTRLTVV.

V and J are TRBV18 and TRBJ2-7; no definite D call. CDR1 and CDR2 from the germline V gene are KGHSH and LQKENI. The CDR3 runs 14 residues. The V and J ends lost 2 bases and 4 bases respectively, with 12 bases between them. The DNA for the CDR3 is TGTGCCAGCTCACCAGGGAAGCAGCAATACGAGCAGTACTTC. The encoded protein is CASSPGKQQYEQYF.

The J gene is TRBJ2-1, the V gene TRBV21-1; the table gives TRBD2 as D, unverified against the DNA. TRBV21-1 is listed as a pseudogene. CDR3 length: 12 amino acids. The CDR3, as DNA: TGTGCCAGCAGATGGGAGGTGGACGAGCAGTTCTTC. It yields the protein CASRWEVDEQFF.

This chain uses TRBV7-9 with TRBJ2-7; 10 bases line up with TRBD2. From germline, CDR1 is SEHNR and CDR2 FQNEAQ (reference sequence). This CDR3 region has 17 residues. V shed 6 bases and J 0 bases; nucleotides not matched to a gene: 11. This CDR3 is CASSPWLAGGSSYEQYF. The CDR3 nucleotides are TGTGCCAGCAGTCCTTGGTTAGCGGGAGGTTCCTCCTACGAGCAGTACTTC.

The rearrangement joins TRBV4-1 to TRBJ2-2; maybe TRBD2 (6 bases). Trimming cost V 4 bases and J 0 bases, with 12 bases left between them. CDR1 is MGHRA and CDR2 is YSYEKL in the germline V gene. This CDR3 has 16 residues. The CDR3 sequence is CASSPRGTSNTGELFF. CDR3 nucleotide sequence: TGCGCCAGCAGCCCCCGAGGGACTTCGAACACCGGGGAGCTGTTTTTT.

The genes are TRBV25-1 and TRBJ1-2; the D is unclear. The CDR3 loop spans 16 amino acids. The germline V gene encodes CDR1 MGHDK and CDR2 SYGVNS. Deletions cut 5 bases from V and 5 bases from J, with 21 bases between. The CDR3 spells CASSSTRALPVYGYTF. CDR3 nucleotide sequence: TGTGCCAGCAGTTCCACAAGGGCCCTCCCGGTTTATGGCTACACCTTC.

V gene TRBV6-1 combines with J gene TRBJ1-5, with D perhaps TRBD1 (5 bases). Germline CDR1 reads MNHNS; CDR2 reads SASEGT. The length of the CDR3 is 13 residues. V gave up 8 bases and J gave up 2 bases, with 10 bases separating them. CDR3: CASGTAGNQPQHF. CDR3 bases: TGTGCCAGCGGGACGGCCGGCAATCAGCCCCAGCATTTT.

This clone was seen only a few times. This CDR3 reads CASSDRRGNEKLFF. CDR3 coding DNA: TGTGCCAGCAGTGACAGACGGGGTAATGAAAAACTGTTTTTT. This chain joins TRBV2 and TRBJ1-4; D remains ambiguous. The V end was cut by 3 bases, the J end by 4 bases, with 9 bases between. Germline loops: CDR1 SNHLY, CDR2 FYNNEI. This CDR3 contains 14 residues.

The chain carries TRBV7-2 and TRBJ2-7, with 7 bases identical to TRBD2. Losses at the gene ends were 2 bases for V and 3 bases for J; bases not matched to a gene: 10. In germline, CDR1 is SGHTA, CDR2 FQGNSA. The CDR3 length is 16 residues. The CDR3 bases are TGTGCCAGCAGCTTACAGTCGCGGCGGGACTACTACGAGCAGTACTTC. It encodes CASSLQSRRDYYEQYF. The full variable domain, completed using reference TRBV7-2 and TRBJ2-7, is GAGVSQSPSNKVTEKGKDVELRCDPISGHTALYWYRQSLGQGLEFLIYFQGNSAPDKSGLPSDRFSAERTGGSVSTLTIQRTQQEDSAVYLCASSLQSRRDYYEQYFGPGTRLTVT.

The chain couples TRBV27 to TRBJ2-7, with 9 bases fitting TRBD1. CDR1 and CDR2 (germline): MNHEY, SMNVEV (reference sequence). This CDR3 comprises 14 residues. After removal of 0 bases from V and 7 bases from J, the junction contained 4 bases not matched to a gene. As DNA, the CDR3 is TGTGCCAGCAGTTTATCCGGGACAGGGAAAGAGCAGTACTTC. Protein product: CASSLSGTGKEQYF.

This chain uses TRBV28 with TRBJ2-5, with D possibly being TRBD1 (6 bases). CDR1 is MDHEN and CDR2 is SYDVKM in the germline V gene. This CDR3 has 14 amino acids. V lost 3 bases and J 4 bases, leaving 12 bases between the germline ends. CDR3 amino acids: CASSFQQGRETQYF. The CDR3 DNA sequence: TGTGCCAGCAGTTTTCAACAGGGACGAGAGACCCAGTACTTC.

This clone has a handful of counts. CDR3 sequence (DNA): TGTGCCAGCAGTGCCTCGACAGGGAGGAACACTGAAGCTTTCTTT. Its translation: CASSASTGRNTEAFF. This chain connects TRBV25-1 to TRBJ1-1; 7 bases fit TRBD1. V was pared by 4 bases and J by 1 base, with 6 bases of the junction left unmatched. Per the germline V gene, CDR1 is MGHDK and CDR2 is SYGVNS. This CDR3 region has 15 residues.

A few counts support this clone. V gene TRBV11-2 combines with J gene TRBJ2-1; TRBD2 might be the D (6 bases). The V and J ends lost 0 bases and 2 bases respectively, with 11 bases between them. From germline, CDR1 is SGHAT and CDR2 FQNNGV. This CDR3 spans 16 amino acids. For the CDR3, the DNA is TGTGCCAGCAGCTTAGAGGTGCGGGGAACCTACAATGAGCAGTTCTTC. Translating it yields CASSLEVRGTYNEQFF.

This rearrangement joins TRBV19 to TRBJ1-5; maybe TRBD1 (6 bases). The CDR3 has 17 residues. V was pared by 5 bases and J by 2 bases, with 19 bases between. Germline V gene lookup returns CDR1 LNHDA and CDR2 SQIVND (reference sequence). The CDR3 protein is CASSDDRGIKGNQPQHF. DNA for the CDR3: TGTGCCAGTAGTGATGATAGGGGGATCAAAGGCAATCAGCCCCAGCATTTT.

As for this clone: At one end, the junction sequence differs from germline, possibly due to a read error. The genes are TRBV27 and TRBJ1-6, with a possible D match to TRBD1 (5 bases). The CDR3 runs to 17 residues. CDR1 MNHEY and CDR2 SMNVEV come from the germline V gene (reference sequence). DNA of the CDR3: TGTGCCGGCAGTCATCGACAGATTGGGTCCTATAATTCACCCCTCCACTTT. It encodes CAGSHRQIGSYNSPLHF.